This entry describes one T cell receptor beta chain. Time point given: pre-sensitization, week 0. As to treatment: therapeutic diphenylcyclopropenone sensitization with weekly scalp DPC. People who gave samples had alopecia, were 18 to 70 years old, and were suitable for DPC. This sample stems from a study of human T cells and chemical hapten exposure. Turning to the study itself: 2% DPC applied to an approximately 2 cm by approximately 2 cm arm area sensitized donors. There were weekly diphenylcyclopropenone doses to the scalp for patients throughout the roughly 23-week study.

TCRdb analysed the RACE reads with MiXCR anew, one entry per CDR3 protein. The sample contains tens of thousands of distinct CDR3 sequences, around 7% of which appear only once. The CDR3 has 13 residues. Germline-derived CDR1 and CDR2 are LNHDA and SQIVND (reference sequence). The ends were cut back, 7 bases at V and 6 bases at J, with 15 bases in the middle. This receptor was taken from a woman younger than 45 with alopecia areata. Some clones in this sample may be carry-over from other donors' samples. Specimen: whole blood, collected in connection with sensitization to the hapten diphenylcyclopropenone (DPC). This chain uses TRBV19 with TRBJ1-2; weak D call: TRBD1 (5 bases). CDR3 nucleotides: TGTGCCAGTAATTCGGGACTGCGGAATGGCTACACCTTC. Translated: CASNSGLRNGYTF. Filled out from reference TRBV19 and TRBJ1-2, the complete variable domain reads DGGITQSPKYLFRKEGQNVTLSCEQNLNHDAMYWYRQDPGQGLRLIYYSQIVNDFQKGDIAEGYSVSREKKESFPLTVTSAQKNPTAFYLCASNSGLRNGYTFGSGTRLTVV.